The 13 T cell receptor beta chains below come from one sample, sequenced in a study of patients and donors after allogeneic stem cell transplantation. TCRdb itself ran the RT-PCR reads through MiXCR, one entry per CDR3 protein. The profile shows about a million distinct CDR3 sequences, over 15% of them singletons. Sample: blood, either unsorted or a sorted T cell fraction (not recorded which). These receptors all stem from a human donor who was either an allogeneic HSCT recipient or a stem cell or donor lymphocyte infusion donor (not recorded which). It is not recorded whose cells these are; they may come from a transplant donor.

This clonotype was counted only a few times. The CDR3 loop reads CSAATRDGYGYTF. The CDR3 nucleotides are TGCAGCGCGGCCACCCGGGACGGCTATGGCTACACCTTC. The chain joins TRBV29-1 to TRBJ1-2; D perhaps matches TRBD1 (5 bases). Germline V gene data show CDR1 as SQVTM and CDR2 as ANQGSEA. The CDR3 extends over 13 amino acids. Trimming left V 7 bases short and J 4 bases short, with 16 bases between.

This clonotype was counted a few times. The chain carries TRBV3-1 and TRBJ1-1; D may be TRBD1 (5 bases). The CDR3 covers 16 residues. Germline values: CDR1 LGHDT, CDR2 YNNKEL (reference sequence). V lost 5 bases and J lost 8, with 24 bases in between. CDR3 residues: CASSSGATASNREAFF. Written as DNA, the CDR3 is TGTGCCAGCAGCTCCGGAGCGACAGCCTCCAATAGAGAAGCTTTCTTT.

This chain links TRBV5-1 with TRBJ2-5; no clear D. V lost 3 bases to trimming and J lost 0 bases, with 12 bases between them. Germline V gene sequence: CDR1 SGHRS, CDR2 YFSETQ. This CDR3 spans 15 amino acids. CDR3: CASSSLTTYQETQYF. As DNA, the CDR3 is TGCGCCAGCAGCTCCCTAACAACGTACCAAGAGACCCAGTACTTC.

J is TRBJ2-1 and V is TRBV9; TRBD2 might be the D (6 bases). This CDR3 comprises 13 residues. Trimming took off 4 bases at V and 9 bases at J, with 14 bases between the two ends. CDR1 is SGDLS, CDR2 YYNGEE, per germline. CDR3: CASSPRTTLEQFF. CDR3 DNA: TGTGCCAGCAGCCCTCGGACTACCCTTGAGCAGTTCTTC.

There are many counts of this clonotype. The chain has TRBV25-1 and TRBJ2-2; TRBD2 matches at 7 bases. The CDR3 spans 16 residues. Germline CDR1 MGHDK, CDR2 SYGVNS. V gave up 6 bases and J gave up 1 base; unmatched junction bases: 8. The CDR3, as DNA: TGTGCCAGCAGCAAGAGGACGGGAGGGAACACCGGGGAGCTGTTTTTT. This encodes CASSKRTGGNTGELFF. Filled out from reference TRBV25-1 and TRBJ2-2, the complete variable domain reads EADIYQTPRYLVIGTGKKITLECSQTMGHDKMYWYQQDPGMELHLIHYSYGVNSTEKGDLSSESTVSRIRTEHFPLTLESARPSHTSQYLCASSKRTGGNTGELFFGEGSRLTVL.

The genes are TRBV5-1 and TRBJ2-4; tentatively, D is TRBD1 (5 bases). CDR1 and CDR2 (germline): SGHRS, YFSETQ. V lost 1 base and J 8 bases, leaving 13 bases between the germline ends. This CDR3 contains 14 residues. The CDR3 loop reads CASSLNTIGDIQYF. The CDR3, as DNA: TGCGCCAGCAGCTTGAACACCATAGGGGACATTCAGTACTTC.

This chain connects TRBV11-2 to TRBJ1-1; D is unresolved. Germline V gene data show CDR1 as SGHAT and CDR2 as FQNNGV. This CDR3 is built from 13 residues. Trimming pared 3 bases from V and 7 bases from J, leaving 12 bases between. CDR3 amino acids: CASSFTESGEAFF. For the CDR3, the DNA is TGTGCCAGCAGCTTTACGGAGTCCGGTGAAGCTTTCTTT.

This clonotype was counted at least ten times. The rearrangement uses TRBV12-3 or TRBV12-4 and TRBJ1-4, with unresolved D. The CDR3 contains 11 residues. The ends were cut back, 7 bases at V and 7 bases at J, with 7 bases in the middle. This CDR3 reads CASKPSEKLFF. In DNA, the CDR3 is TGTGCCAGCAAACCAAGTGAAAAACTGTTTTTT.

The gene calls are TRBV5-1 and TRBJ2-1; 11 nucleotides match TRBD2. After removal of 4 bases from V and 4 bases from J, the junction contained 7 bases not matched to a gene. This CDR3 has 16 amino acids. Germline V gives CDR1 SGHRS, CDR2 YFSETQ. The CDR3 coding sequence is TGCGCCAGCAGCCCTGGGACTAGCGGCGGGTACAATGAGCAGTTCTTC. Translating it yields CASSPGTSGGYNEQFF.

This clonotype came up a few times. The rearrangement uses TRBV5-6 and TRBJ1-3, with D perhaps TRBD1 (5 bases). This CDR3 region has 17 residues. Trimming cost V 0 bases and J 0 bases, with 13 bases left between them. Per germline, CDR1 SGHDT and CDR2 YYEEEE. The CDR3 region is CASSLGPGVSSGNTIYF. In DNA, the CDR3 is TGTGCCAGCAGCTTGGGTCCGGGGGTGAGCTCTGGAAACACCATATATTTT.

In this sample, this clonotype turned up a few times. CDR3 sequence (DNA): TGCAGTGCTAGTAGGGACAGCCTGAACACTGAAGCTTTCTTT. The encoded protein is CSASRDSLNTEAFF. The chain joins TRBV20-1 to TRBJ1-1; 7 bases line up with TRBD1. The CDR3 extends over 14 amino acids. Trimming took 3 bases from V and 0 from J; bases not matched to a gene: 4. Germline loops: CDR1 DFQATT, CDR2 SNEGSKA (reference sequence).

The CDR3 DNA reads as TGTGCCAGCAGTGATCCTCGGGGCGCCGTCCATGAGCAGTTCTTC. Translating gives CASSDPRGAVHEQFF. The chain recombines TRBV6-1 with TRBJ2-1, with D perhaps TRBD1 or TRBD2 (5 bases each). V lost 3 bases, J lost 8 bases, and 17 bases lay in between. The V gene's germline CDR1 is MNHNS and CDR2 SASEGT. The CDR3 is made up of 15 amino acids.

As for this clonotype: Compared with germline, one end of the junction differs, possibly owing to a read error. The rearrangement uses TRBV27 and TRBJ2-7, with TRBD1 matching over 8 bases. Germline CDR1 reads MNHEY; CDR2 reads SMNVEV (reference sequence). The CDR3 contains 14 residues. The CDR3 bases are TGTGCCAGCAGTTTTTCGGGGGACAGGCCCCTGGAGCACTTC. This encodes CASSFSGDRPLEHF.